The 31 T cell receptor beta chains below come from one sample, sequenced in a study of regulatory T cells in long-lasting Graves disease. TCR beta libraries were built with iRepertoire HTBI primers and Arm-PCR of CDR3 regions. Each CDR3 protein is one row after TCRdb ran MiXCR on the multiplex PCR reads. The table lists around 460,000 distinct CDR3 sequences, 12% to 15% of them singletons. Sample time point: newly diagnosed GD, antithyroid drugs for less than 3 months. The TCR library was made from RNA that had been extracted from PBMCs in TRIzol. These data were also reused for a study on T cells in Graves' hyperthyroidism and ophthalmopathy.

This specimen consisted of peripheral blood mononuclear cells (PBMCs), obtained at new diagnosis, from a patient treated with antithyroid drugs. All receptors derive from a woman in her 50s with Graves disease.

This clonotype was counted only a few times. The V call is TRBV30, the J call TRBJ1-2, with D perhaps matching TRBD1 (5 bases). From germline, CDR1 is GTSNPN and CDR2 SVGIG (reference sequence). The CDR3 contains 13 residues. Trimming pared 0 bases from V and 5 bases from J, leaving 10 bases between. The CDR3: CAWSVQTVYGYTF. Here the CDR3 DNA reads TGTGCCTGGAGTGTACAGACAGTTTATGGCTACACCTTC. Full variable domain (outside the CDR3, taken from reference TRBV30 and TRBJ1-2): SQTIHQWPATLVQPVGSPLSLECTVEGTSNPNLYWYRQAAGRGLQLLFYSVGIGQISSEVPQNLSASRPQDRQFILSSKKLLLSDSGFYLCAWSVQTVYGYTFGSGTRLTVV.

This clonotype was picked up many times. The chain uses TRBV28 and TRBJ2-7, with 9 nucleotides matching TRBD1. The V gene's germline CDR1 is MDHEN and CDR2 SYDVKM. Germline trimming cut 6 bases from V and 6 bases from J; bases unmatched to any gene: 15. The CDR3 consists of 16 residues. CDR3 DNA: TGTGCCAGCAGCCAACCGGGACAGGGCGGGGGTAGCGAGCAGTACTTC. It translates to CASSQPGQGGGSEQYF. Together with reference TRBV28 and TRBJ2-7, the CDR3 gives the full variable domain: DVKVTQSSRYLVKRTGEKVFLECVQDMDHENMFWYRQDPGLGLRLIYFSYDVKMKEKGDIPEGYSVSREKKERFSLILESASTNQTSMYLCASSQPGQGGGSEQYFGPGTRLTVT.

This clonotype was counted many times. This chain links TRBV5-1 with TRBJ2-1, with a possible D match to TRBD2 (7 bases). The germline gives CDR1 SGHRS, CDR2 YFSETQ. This CDR3 is built from 16 residues. V was pared by 0 bases and J by 5 bases, with 15 bases between. CDR3 DNA: TGCGCCAGCAGCTTGGTTGCGGGAGAGGGGGACAATGAGCAGTTCTTC. The encoded protein is CASSLVAGEGDNEQFF.

This clonotype was counted a few times. The chain combines TRBV18 with TRBJ2-1; D is uncertain. The germline gives CDR1 KGHSH, CDR2 LQKENI. The CDR3 extends over 14 amino acids. The V and J ends lost 0 bases and 5 bases respectively, with 8 bases between them. In nucleotides, the CDR3 is TGTGCCAGCTCACCACCGGCCCTAAACAATGAGCAGTTCTTC. It codes for CASSPPALNNEQFF.

This clonotype was seen ten or more times. The genes are TRBV6-1 and TRBJ2-7; weak D call: TRBD1 (7 bases). CDR3 size: 13 residues. The V and J ends lost 7 bases and 4 bases respectively, with 14 bases between them. Germline CDR1 reads MNHNS; CDR2 reads SASEGT. In nucleotides, the CDR3 is TGTGCCAGCACCAACAGGGGACTGTACGAGCAGTACTTC. Its protein is CASTNRGLYEQYF.

The J gene is TRBJ1-2, the V gene TRBV5-8; D unclear. This CDR3 spans 12 amino acids. Germline loops: CDR1 SGHTS, CDR2 YDEGEE. Trimming left V 2 bases short and J 8 bases short, with 10 bases between. CDR3: CASSFRGNGYTF. The CDR3 DNA is TGTGCCAGCAGCTTTCGGGGTAACGGCTACACCTTC.

At least ten counts were recorded for this clonotype. The chain has TRBV5-6 and TRBJ2-1, with D uncertain. The CDR3 runs 15 residues. V was shortened by 2 bases and J by 2 bases, with 11 bases between the two germline ends. Germline CDR1 is SGHDT and CDR2 is YYEEEE. The CDR3 sequence is CASSLSDGPYNEQFF. CDR3 coding DNA: TGTGCCAGCAGCTTAAGTGACGGTCCCTACAATGAGCAGTTCTTC.

This clonotype was counted ten times or more. The chain carries TRBV7-9 and TRBJ1-1; D is unclear. The germline V and J ends were trimmed by 6 bases and 5 bases, with 7 bases remaining between them. Germline V gene data show CDR1 as SEHNR and CDR2 as FQNEAQ (reference sequence). CDR3 length: 11 residues. In DNA, the CDR3 is TGTGCCAGCAGTGTAAAGACTGAAGCTTTCTTT. This codes for CASSVKTEAFF.

The genes are TRBV11-3 and TRBJ2-3; D remains unclear. The CDR3 is made up of 13 amino acids. CDR1 and CDR2 from the germline V gene are SGHNT and YENEEA. Trimming left V 4 bases short and J 6 bases short, with 11 bases between. CDR3 bases: TGTGCCAGCAGCTCCACTTGGCTGGATACGCAGTATTTT. Translating it yields CASSSTWLDTQYF. Full variable domain (missing parts from reference TRBV11-3 and TRBJ2-3): EAGVVQSPRYKIIEKKQPVAFWCNPISGHNTLYWYLQNLGQGPELLIRYENEEAVDDSQLPKDRFSAERLKGVDSTLKIQPAELGDSAVYLCASSSTWLDTQYFGPGTRLTVL.

This clonotype has ten or more counts. The chain employs TRBV10-2 and TRBJ2-1, with 12 bases identical to TRBD2. This CDR3 is 17 amino acids long. The germline gives CDR1 WSHSY, CDR2 SAAADI. V trimming: 2 bases; J trimming: 7 bases; junction bases outside the gene matches: 9. For the CDR3, the DNA is TGCGCCAGCAGTGAGGCGTCTAGCGGGAGGGCCGGTAATGAGCAGTTCTTC. Its protein is CASSEASSGRAGNEQFF.

This clonotype was seen ten or more times. The chain recombines TRBV7-3 with TRBJ2-1; 10 nucleotides match TRBD2. Looked up from germline, CDR1 is SGHTA and CDR2 is FQGTGA. This CDR3 has 18 amino acids. Unmatched junction bases numbered 15, after V lost 3 bases and J lost 7 bases. The CDR3 DNA reads as TGTGCCAGCAGCTTGGAGCCCCTTCTAGCGGGAGTCGGAAATGAGCAGTTCTTC. It encodes CASSLEPLLAGVGNEQFF.

In its sample, this clonotype was seen a few times. CDR3 nucleotide sequence: TGTGCCAGCAGTGACCCGGGGGACTACAATGAGCAGTTCTTC. It is translated as CASSDPGDYNEQFF. The V call is TRBV6-1, the J call TRBJ2-1; a weak D match, TRBD2 (6 bases). Between the trimmed V and J ends, which lost 3 bases and 3 bases, there was a span of 9 bases. Germline CDR1 is MNHNS and CDR2 is SASEGT. CDR3 length equals 14 residues.

This clonotype was counted many times. The chain links TRBV28 to TRBJ2-5; 9 nucleotides line up with TRBD2. CDR1 MDHEN and CDR2 SYDVKM come from the germline V gene. The CDR3 has 14 amino acids. Germline trimming cut 3 bases from V and 5 bases from J; bases unmatched to any gene: 4. In DNA, the CDR3 is TGTGCCAGCAGTTTTGGCGGGAGGGCGGAGACCCAGTACTTC. This translates into CASSFGGRAETQYF.

A note on this clonotype: This could be a read error, since a much larger clone is one nucleotide away. The chain carries TRBV5-1 and TRBJ2-3; D might be TRBD1 (5 bases). The assigned J gene may be wrong: the sequence end matches TRBJ1-5 better. The CDR3 runs to 18 residues. The germline CDR1 and CDR2 sequences are SGHRS and YFSETQ. The CDR3 protein is CASYGLAGDGGDADTQHF. CDR3 sequence (DNA): TGCGCCAGCTATGGGCTAGCGGGAGACGGGGGTGACGCAGATACGCAGCATTTT.

As to this clonotype: A single base separates this from a much larger clone, so it may be a read error. The chain has TRBV11-1 and TRBJ1-4; 7 nucleotides agree with TRBD1. The CDR3 is made up of 15 amino acids. Germline trimming cut 5 bases from V and 7 bases from J; bases unmatched to any gene: 10. Germline CDR1 SGHAT, CDR2 FQDESV (reference sequence). CDR3 DNA sequence: TGTGCCAGCAGCAACCCGACAGGGCCTACTGAAAAACTGTTTTTT. This translates into CASSNPTGPTEKLFF. Variable domain in full (rest from reference TRBV11-1 and TRBJ1-4): EAEVAQSPRYKITEKSQAVAFWCDPISGHATLYWYRQILGQGPELLVQFQDESVVDDSQLPKDRFSAERLKGVDSTLKIQPAELGDSAMYLCASSNPTGPTEKLFFGSGTQLSVL.

This clonotype was observed many times. The chain employs TRBV7-9 and TRBJ2-1; the D is unclear. The V gene's germline CDR1 is SEHNR and CDR2 FQNEAQ (reference sequence). The CDR3 totals 15 residues. V was cut by 5 bases and J by 4 bases, with 15 bases left in between. CDR3 residues: CASSPYGVKYNEQFF. The CDR3 DNA sequence: TGTGCCAGCAGCCCTTATGGGGTGAAGTACAATGAGCAGTTCTTC.

The chain joins TRBV15 to TRBJ2-5, with 7 bases aligning to TRBD2. V trimming: 0 bases; J trimming: 5 bases; junction bases outside the gene matches: 0. Germline loops: CDR1 LNHNV, CDR2 YYDKDF (reference sequence). The length of the CDR3 is 13 residues. The CDR3 spells CATSRDSGETQYF. The DNA for the CDR3 is TGTGCCACCAGCAGAGATAGCGGGGAGACCCAGTACTTC. Using reference TRBV15 and TRBJ2-5 for the parts outside the CDR3, the full variable domain is DAMVIQNPRYQVTQFGKPVTLSCSQTLNHNVMYWYQQKSSQAPKLLFHYYDKDFNNEADTPDNFQSRRPNTSFCFLDIRSPGLGDTAMYLCATSRDSGETQYFGPGTRLLVL.

V and J are TRBV28 and TRBJ2-3; perhaps D is TRBD1 or TRBD2 (5 bases each). The CDR3 runs 12 residues. The germline V gene encodes CDR1 MDHEN and CDR2 SYDVKM. Trimming shortened V by 10 bases and J by 4 bases, and 12 bases separated the two germline ends. CDR3 nucleotide sequence: TGTGCCACCGACTTGGGGGCAGATACGCAGTATTTT. The encoded protein is CATDLGADTQYF.

This clonotype was observed at least ten times. The CDR3 loop is CASSPGHFYEQYF. As DNA, the CDR3 is TGTGCCAGCAGTCCGGGACACTTCTACGAGCAGTACTTC. The chain uses TRBV28 and TRBJ2-7; tentatively, D is TRBD1 (6 bases). In germline, CDR1 is MDHEN, CDR2 SYDVKM. The germline V and J ends were trimmed by 5 bases and 3 bases, with 11 bases remaining between them. The CDR3 contains 13 residues.

Remarks on this clonotype: A single base separates this from a much larger clone, so it may be a read error. In DNA form, the CDR3 reads TGTGCCAACAGCCCGGCACTAGCCGGCGAGCAGTACTTC. Translated: CANSPALAGEQYF. The chain employs TRBV7-9 and TRBJ2-7, with D tentatively TRBD2 (6 bases). The CDR3 is made up of 13 amino acids. Germline V lookup: CDR1 SEHNR, CDR2 FQNEAQ (reference sequence).

This clonotype appeared many times. V and J are TRBV29-1 and TRBJ2-3; 7 bases align to TRBD2. The CDR3 loop spans 16 amino acids. Germline lookup yields CDR1 SQVTM and CDR2 ANQGSEA. J lost 2 bases, V lost 2 bases, and 10 bases had no gene match. As DNA, the CDR3 is TGCAGCGTTGAAAGTCCGCTAGCGGAACACACAGATACGCAGTATTTT. Translating gives CSVESPLAEHTDTQYF.

A remark on this clonotype: Since a much larger clone is just one base distant, this may be a read error. This chain connects TRBV27 to TRBJ2-1, with a tentative D call TRBD2 (6 bases). CDR1 and CDR2 from the germline V gene are MNHEY and SMNVEV (reference sequence). The CDR3 consists of 14 residues. The CDR3 sequence is CASSLGGAYNEQSF. In nucleotides, the CDR3 is TGTGCCAGCAGTTTAGGCGGGGCCTACAATGAGCAGTCCTTC.

The V gene is TRBV18, the J gene TRBJ2-6; a weak D match, TRBD2 (6 bases). This CDR3 contains 16 residues. Germline V gene sequence: CDR1 KGHSH, CDR2 LQKENI. V was trimmed by 6 bases and J by 0 bases, leaving 12 bases between them. CDR3 region: CASSGSLNSGANVLTF. For the CDR3, the DNA is TGTGCCAGCTCCGGGAGCCTTAACTCTGGGGCCAACGTCCTGACTTTC.

The rearrangement uses TRBV10-1 and TRBJ2-1; 16 bases match TRBD2. The J segment lost 7 bases and the V segment lost 5 bases, leaving 5 bases of the junction unmatched. Germline V gene data show CDR1 as WNHNN and CDR2 as SYGVQD (reference sequence). This CDR3 contains 16 residues. This chain's CDR3 is CASSSGLAGGPNEQFF. The CDR3 region has the DNA TGCGCCAGCAGTTCGGGACTAGCGGGAGGGCCAAATGAGCAGTTCTTC.

A remark on this clonotype: A read error may produce the germline difference seen at one junction end. CDR3 amino acids: CASSFSGTSSHF. CDR3 nucleotides: TGTGCCAGCAGTTTCTCCGGGACTAGCTCCCACTTC. V usage is TRBV28 and J usage is TRBJ2-5; 9 bases line up with TRBD2. Germline lookup yields CDR1 MDHEN and CDR2 SYDVKM. CDR3 size: 12 residues.

This clonotype was picked up many times. This chain connects TRBV28 to TRBJ2-7; tentatively, D is TRBD2 (5 bases). This CDR3 comprises 13 residues. Trimming took 7 bases from V and 2 from J, leaving 12 bases between them. Germline V gives CDR1 MDHEN, CDR2 SYDVKM. The CDR3 sequence: CASTIPGTYEQYF. In DNA, the CDR3 is TGTGCCAGCACCATACCCGGGACCTACGAGCAGTACTTC.

This clonotype was found many times. V and J are TRBV7-8 and TRBJ2-5; tentatively, D is TRBD2 (7 bases). The V gene lost 5 bases and the J gene lost 2 bases, with 12 bases spanning the gap. The CDR3 loop spans 14 amino acids. CDR1 and CDR2 from the germline V gene are SGHVS and FQNEAQ. In DNA, the CDR3 is TGTGCCAGCAGCGGAGGGGGGGCTCAAGAGACCCAGTACTTC. It is translated as CASSGGGAQETQYF.

This clonotype was seen a few times. The chain employs TRBV6-1 and TRBJ2-5, with D unclear. The length of the CDR3 is 15 residues. V was shortened by 4 bases and J by 2 bases, with 14 bases between the two germline ends. The germline V gene has CDR1 MNHNS and CDR2 SASEGT. The DNA of the CDR3 is TGTGCCAGCAGTGTGGCCCTGGACGGACAAGAGACCCAGTACTTC. As protein: CASSVALDGQETQYF.

The CDR3 sequence: CASKRLGGDSPLHF. For the CDR3, the DNA is TGTGCCAGTAAGAGGCTAGGGGGGGATTCACCCCTCCACTTT. The chain combines TRBV19 with TRBJ1-6, with D tentatively TRBD1 (6 bases). The CDR3 is 14 amino acids. Germline-derived CDR1 and CDR2 are LNHDA and SQIVND (reference sequence). Trimming left V 7 bases short and J 8 bases short, with 15 bases between. Full variable domain (outside the CDR3, taken from reference TRBV19 and TRBJ1-6): DGGITQSPKYLFRKEGQNVTLSCEQNLNHDAMYWYRQDPGQGLRLIYYSQIVNDFQKGDIAEGYSVSREKKESFPLTVTSAQKNPTAFYLCASKRLGGDSPLHFGNGTRLTVT.

This clonotype was observed at least ten times. This chain joins TRBV29-1 and TRBJ2-5; 7 bases match TRBD1. The CDR3 spans 11 residues. In germline, CDR1 is SQVTM, CDR2 ANQGSEA. The junction had 1 base not matched to a gene; V was cut back by 6 bases and J by 3 bases. The CDR3 bases are TGCAGCGTAGACAGGGAAGAGACCCAGTACTTC. It yields the protein CSVDREETQYF.

V and J are TRBV3-1 and TRBJ1-6, with 8 positions matching TRBD1. Germline V lookup: CDR1 LGHDT, CDR2 YNNKEL (reference sequence). With 0 bases clipped from V and 9 bases from J, the junction kept 7 bases outside the gene matches. CDR3 length: 16 amino acids. The CDR3 DNA follows: TGTGCCAGCAGCCAAGAAGGGCAGGGGGCCGCTTCACCCCTCCACTTT. This sequence encodes CASSQEGQGAASPLHF.